The clone carrying this T cell receptor beta chain was detected once. Germline assignment: CDR1 SNHLY and CDR2 FYNNEI. Trimming stripped 4 bases from V and 0 bases from J, with 10 bases between. This CDR3 has 15 amino acids. This sample is part of a study of blood T cell repertoires in COVID-19. Study summary: Whether acute or convalescent, the COVID-19 samples came from the United States, Italy and Spain.

Produced via immunoSEQ multiplex PCR; TCRdb's table is partial and in-frame only. The profile shows some 380,000 clones, approximately 86% of them singletons. This chain uses TRBV2 with TRBJ1-5, with a tentative D call TRBD1 (6 bases). The sequence came from a woman in her thirties or forties with acute COVID-19. Sequenced material: PBMCs or T cells enriched from blood (not recorded which). CDR3 sequence reads: CASSGAGASNQPQHF. The CDR3, as DNA: TGTGCCAGCAGTGGAGCAGGGGCTAGCAATCAGCCCCAGCATTTT.